The 9 T cell receptor beta chains below all came from one sample that was sequenced in a study of cytomegalovirus exposure and HLA in healthy donors. 13 Jbeta primers and 60 Vbeta primers were used for the PCR. Sequenced by immunoSEQ multiplex PCR; TCRdb stores in-frame clones only, minus some. The sample consists of roughly 160,000 clones, roughly 77% of them appearing once. Sequencing was carried out using PBMCs. Source of these receptors: a woman aged 45-65 years in good health and CMV-seropositive.

This clone appeared once. Mismatch with germline at one junction end may stem from a read error. The V and J genes are TRBV19 and TRBJ1-1; 8 nucleotides align to TRBD1. The CDR3 is 12 residues long. Germline assignment: CDR1 LNHDA and CDR2 SQIVND (reference sequence). The CDR3 region has the DNA TGTGTCAGTAGTAGACAGGGGAATGAAGCTTTCTTT. Protein sequence: CVSSRQGNEAFF.

This clone was counted a few times. The rearrangement uses TRBV2 and TRBJ2-1; a weak D match, TRBD2 (6 bases). V was pared by 8 bases and J by 2 bases, with 10 bases between. Germline V CDR1 and CDR2: SNHLY, FYNNEI. The CDR3 has 13 residues. CDR3 residues: CASRLETYNEQFF. The DNA of the CDR3 is TGTGCCAGCCGACTAGAAACCTACAATGAGCAGTTCTTC. Combining the CDR3 with reference TRBV2 and TRBJ2-1 gives the whole variable domain EPEVTQTPSHQVTQMGQEVILRCVPISNHLYFYWYRQILGQKVEFLVSFYNNEISEKSEIFDDQFSVERPDGSNFTLKIRSTKLEDSAMYFCASRLETYNEQFFGPGTRLTVL.

In this sample, this clone turned up a few times. This chain joins TRBV10-3 and TRBJ2-1, with TRBD1 identical over 10 bases. There are 14 residues in the CDR3. Trimming removed 5 bases from V and 6 bases from J; junction bases left unmatched: 4. The germline gives CDR1 ENHRY, CDR2 SYGVKD. The CDR3 DNA is TGTGCCATCAGTCCGGGACAGGGGATCAATGAGCAGTTCTTC. Amino acids: CAISPGQGINEQFF.

The chain combines TRBV11-2 with TRBJ2-2, with no clear D. The V end lost 2 bases, the J end lost 13 bases, and 14 bases lay between the germline ends. This CDR3 contains 13 residues. Germline assignment: CDR1 SGHAT and CDR2 FQNNGV. The CDR3 spells CASSLSPPTGLFF. As DNA, the CDR3 is TGTGCCAGCAGCTTATCCCCCCCTACGGGGCTGTTTTTT.

This chain uses TRBV21-1 with TRBJ1-2. TRBV21-1 is an annotated pseudogene. CDR3 length: 15 amino acids. The CDR3 nucleotides read TGTGCCAGCCTGATTCTAGGGAGATGGGGAGCTGGCTACACCTTC. Translated: CASLILGRWGAGYTF.

The V call is TRBV2, the J call TRBJ2-1; D unresolved. Trimming left V 4 bases short and J 9 bases short, with 7 bases between. The germline V gene encodes CDR1 SNHLY and CDR2 FYNNEI. The CDR3 spans 11 residues. CDR3 loop: CASSAWSEQFF. DNA of the CDR3: TGTGCCAGCAGTGCCTGGAGTGAGCAGTTCTTC.

V gene TRBV28 combines with J gene TRBJ1-2; tentative D call: TRBD1 (6 bases). The V and J ends lost 4 bases and 0 bases respectively, with 12 bases between them. This CDR3 spans 15 amino acids. Germline CDR1 reads MDHEN; CDR2 reads SYDVKM. CDR3: CASSSPAGANYGYTF. For the CDR3, the DNA is TGTGCCAGCAGTTCCCCGGCAGGGGCTAACTATGGCTACACCTTC.

The V gene is TRBV2, the J gene TRBJ2-1; no clear D gene. The CDR3 is 14 amino acids. V was cut by 5 bases and J by 6 bases, with 14 bases left in between. Germline V gives CDR1 SNHLY, CDR2 FYNNEI. The CDR3 nucleotides are TGTGCCAGCAGTCTTAGCCATAGCTCCAATGAGCAGTTCTTC. It codes for CASSLSHSSNEQFF.

This chain connects TRBV18 to TRBJ2-3; TRBD2 matches 13 bases. This CDR3 region has 18 residues. Germline lookup yields CDR1 KGHSH and CDR2 LQKENI. Trimming cost V 1 base and J 1 base; bases outside gene matches: 5. CDR3 loop: CASSPLRTSGGGTDTQYF. CDR3 DNA sequence: TGTGCCAGCTCACCACTACGGACTAGCGGGGGTGGCACAGATACGCAGTATTTT.